These T cell receptor beta chains were read from a single sample in a study of T cells in Graves' hyperthyroidism and ophthalmopathy. Via MiXCR, TCRdb re-called the multiplex PCR reads, giving one row per CDR3 protein. The repertoire has around 700,000 distinct CDR3 sequences, around 19% of them found once; the top ten carry 15% to 20%. Material: blood. Receptors were obtained from a woman in her 50s with Graves' hyperthyroidism that later progressed to Graves' ophthalmopathy. The CDR3 runs from the conserved cysteine through the conserved F or W. Fields, in order: J gene, clone size, D gene, V gene, CDR3 protein, CDR3 DNA. The D gene is left open where the match is weak. Clone size is not always given. Where it is, it says once, few, many or a class for expanded clones.

TRBJ2-5 few NA TRBV12-5 CASGLVHGAERGETQYF TGTGCTAGTGGTTTGGTACACGGGGCAGAAAGGGGAGAGACCCAGTACTTC
TRBJ1-2 few NA TRBV18 CASSPPGPRLDYTF TGTGCCAGCTCACCGCCGGGCCCCCGCCTGGACTACACCTTC
TRBJ2-1 few NA TRBV7-6 CASSSSVAGLYNEQFF TGTGCCAGCAGCTCCTCCGTGGCGGGGCTTTACAATGAGCAGTTCTTC
TRBJ1-6 few TRBD1 TRBV4-1 CASSNRQGPNSPLHF TGCGCCAGCAGCAACCGACAGGGACCCAATTCACCCCTCCACTTT
TRBJ1-1 many TRBD1 TRBV11-2 CASSLVDTGGEGTEAFF TGTGCCAGCAGCTTAGTTGACACAGGGGGCGAGGGCACTGAAGCTTTCTTT
TRBJ1-2 NA NA TRBV7-9 CASSSPGKGLDFGRYGHTF TGTGCCAGCAGCTCGCCGGGGAAGGGCTTGGATTTCGGTCGGTATGGCCACACCTTC
TRBJ2-6 NA NA TRBV29-1 CSVDGGDSSGANVLTF TGCAGCGTTGACGGAGGGGACAGCTCTGGGGCCAACGTCCTGACTTTC
TRBJ2-3 many TRBD2 TRBV7-2 CASTPPGLANTDTQYF TGTGCCAGCACCCCCCCGGGACTAGCGAACACAGATACGCAGTATTTT
TRBJ2-7 NA TRBD1 TRBV2 CASELVGQAYEQYF TGTGCCAGCGAATTAGTAGGACAGGCCTACGAGCAGTACTTC
TRBJ1-4 NA NA TRBV19 CASSWQKDHEKLFF TGTGCCAGTAGTTGGCAGAAGGATCATGAAAAACTGTTTTTT
TRBJ1-6 many TRBD1 TRBV6-2/TRBV6-3 CASRRDSYNSPLHF TGTGCCAGCAGACGGGACAGCTATAATTCACCCCTCCACTTT
TRBJ2-3 NA NA TRBV4-2 CASSQDTGYTDTQYF TGTGCCAGCAGCCAAGATACGGGGTACACAGATACGCAGTATTTT
TRBJ1-2 NA NA TRBV6-1 CASSLGSSGVYGYTF TGTGCCAGCAGCTTGGGGAGCTCCGGGGTCTATGGCTACACCTTC
TRBJ1-1 few NA TRBV7-6 CASSLMGQLEAFF TGTGCCAGCAGCTTAATGGGACAACTTGAAGCTTTCTTT
TRBJ2-3 few TRBD1 TRBV29-1 CSVVEGAGDTQYF TGCAGCGTTGTTGAGGGGGCTGGAGATACGCAGTATTTT
TRBJ2-5 NA NA TRBV7-2 CASSQGLGGGPSQETQYF TGTGCCAGCAGCCAAGGGTTAGGAGGGGGGCCTTCTCAAGAGACCCAGTACTTC
TRBJ1-1 many NA TRBV12-3/TRBV12-4 CASSFVAGDGAFF TGTGCCAGCAGTTTTGTGGCAGGGGATGGAGCTTTCTTT
TRBJ1-2 NA NA TRBV4-1 CASSQRAANYGYTF TGCGCCAGCAGCCAAAGGGCGGCGAACTATGGCTACACCTTC
TRBJ2-7 many TRBD1 TRBV2 CASMPGQGAYEQYF TGTGCCAGCATGCCGGGACAGGGGGCCTACGAGCAGTACTTC
TRBJ1-1 NA NA TRBV13 CASSVGQDGNTEAFF TGTGCCAGCAGCGTAGGGCAGGATGGGAACACTGAAGCTTTCTTT
TRBJ1-1 few NA TRBV12-3/TRBV12-4 CASSLRSLTEAFF TGTGCCAGCAGTTTGCGGTCACTCACTGAAGCTTTCTTT
TRBJ2-5 many TRBD2 TRBV20-1 CSAEDASGQETQYF TGCAGTGCTGAGGATGCTAGCGGCCAAGAGACCCAGTACTTC
TRBJ2-1 NA TRBD2 TRBV19 CASSIRDYLHSEQFF TGTGCCAGTAGTATTCGGGACTACCTACATAGTGAGCAGTTCTTC
TRBJ2-5 few NA TRBV6-4 CASNSQGFQVLGETQYF TGTGCCAGCAATTCCCAAGGGTTTCAGGTGTTGGGAGAGACCCAGTACTTC
TRBJ2-2 many NA TRBV7-9 CASSRTAAGELFF TGTGCCAGCAGCCGGACGGCGGCCGGGGAGCTGTTTTTT
TRBJ1-1 NA TRBD1 TRBV18 CASSPLGRGVTEAFF TGTGCCAGCTCACCATTGGGCAGGGGGGTAACTGAAGCTTTCTTT
TRBJ2-2 NA TRBD1 TRBV27 CASSPRTGGELFF TGTGCCAGCAGTCCAAGGACAGGCGGGGAGCTGTTTTTT
TRBJ1-6 many NA TRBV30 CAWSVGDHNSPLHF TGTGCCTGGAGTGTTGGTGACCATAATTCACCCCTCCACTTT
TRBJ1-2 many NA TRBV12-3/TRBV12-4 CASSFSGGRGYTF TGTGCCAGCAGTTTCTCGGGGGGCAGAGGCTACACCTTC
TRBJ1-2 many TRBD1 TRBV12-3/TRBV12-4 CASSAGQGAFDYGYTF TGTGCCAGCAGCGCAGGTCAGGGGGCTTTCGACTATGGCTACACCTTC
TRBJ1-1 many NA TRBV3-1 CASSQGLNTEAFF TGTGCCAGCAGCCAAGGATTGAACACTGAAGCTTTCTTT
TRBJ1-6 NA NA TRBV2 CVTQTELNSPLHF TGTGTCACCCAGACGGAACTAAATTCACCCCTCCACTTT
TRBJ2-2 many TRBD2 TRBV11-2 CASSLGGGNTGELFF TGTGCCAGCAGCTTAGGCGGGGGGAACACCGGGGAGCTGTTTTTT
TRBJ2-4 few NA TRBV30 CAWSVAGSKNIQYF TGTGCCTGGAGTGTGGCAGGGAGCAAAAACATTCAGTACTTC
TRBJ1-1 NA NA TRBV6-1 CASSRSDTEAFF TGTGCCAGCAGTCGGTCGGACACTGAAGCTTTCTTT
TRBJ1-4 NA NA TRBV5-1 CASRYRATNEKLFF TGCGCCAGCAGGTACAGGGCAACTAATGAAAAACTGTTTTTT
TRBJ2-1 many TRBD1 TRBV12-3/TRBV12-4 CASSFAGQGDDEQFF TGTGCCAGCAGTTTCGCAGGACAGGGGGATGATGAGCAGTTCTTC
TRBJ2-6 NA TRBD1 TRBV5-4 CASSLGDRGLGANVLTF TGTGCCAGCAGCTTGGGGGACAGGGGCTTGGGGGCCAACGTCCTGACTTTC
TRBJ2-5 NA NA TRBV6-1 CASSEPGVQETQYF TGTGCCAGCAGTGAACCAGGGGTCCAAGAGACCCAGTACTTC
TRBJ2-1 NA NA TRBV10-2 CASSNYGGSYNEQFF TGCGCCAGCAGTAACTACGGGGGATCATACAATGAGCAGTTCTTC
TRBJ1-5 NA NA TRBV20-1 CSAQGWGDQPQHF TGCAGTGCTCAGGGGTGGGGGGATCAGCCCCAGCATTTT
TRBJ2-5 many NA TRBV30 CAWSVHLGVEGETQYF TGTGCCTGGAGTGTACACCTAGGGGTTGAGGGAGAGACCCAGTACTTC
TRBJ1-1 NA NA TRBV20-1 CSAIQNTEAFF TGCAGTGCTATACAGAACACTGAAGCTTTCTTT
TRBJ2-5 NA NA TRBV6-5 CASSYSLRGETQYF TGTGCCAGCAGTTACTCGTTGAGGGGAGAGACCCAGTACTTC
TRBJ2-4 NA NA TRBV14 CASSHLPGGLNIQYF TGTGCCAGCAGCCATCTCCCCGGGGGGCTAAACATTCAGTACTTC